This T cell receptor beta chain was captured in a study of T cells after yellow fever vaccination (dated by TCRdb to about 2019). For the study in its entirety: The SMART-Seq v4 Ultra Low Input RNA kit was used to prepare libraries from fractions with low cell numbers. To follow T-cell clones before and after both primary and booster YFV17D yellow fever vaccination, bulk TCR alpha and beta repertoires underwent longitudinal sequencing. Blood was drawn at multiple timepoints before and after primary and secondary immunization, with bulk PBMC replicates and cell subsets isolated. Two healthy male donors made up the cohort, one aged 18 to 30 years and the other aged 30 to 39 years. Broader findings and caveats from the paper: A small share of clonotypes occurred in both CD4 and CD8 compartments, likely arising from convergent recombination. Because abundant contaminating clonotypes from the bulk population could be contained in FACS-sorted repertoires, computational filtering was required. The secondary T-cell response was weaker than the primary response but faster, peaking on day 5 instead of day 15. After the booster, most clones that had expanded after primary vaccination were detected again (roughly 96% of CD4 and under 90% of CD8), suggesting broad maintenance of memory. Because only two donors were included in the study, the extent to which the findings can be generalized is limited.

The treatment or condition label corresponds to: live attenuated yellow fever vaccine strain. At each blood-draw timepoint, two biological replicates of bulk PBMCs were obtained. A standard Ficoll-Paque protocol was used to isolate PBMCs from peripheral blood. RNA was extracted with TriZol from bulk PBMCs, CD4 and CD8 fractions, and dextramer-positive and dextramer-negative fractions. The instrument was an Illumina NovaSeq 6000. TCR cDNA was synthesized by 5'RACE template switching, which introduced a universal primer site and unique molecular identifiers. Priming of cDNA synthesis was performed from both the TCR alpha and TCR beta constant segments. Library amplification used two PCR steps, and the second PCR step added sample barcodes and sequencing adapters. Libraries were sequenced on Illumina HiSeq 2500 (2x100 bp) or NovaSeq (2x150 bp). The original pipeline was this. Reads were demultiplexed and collapsed into UMI consensus sequences with MIGEC, and V(D)J alignment was performed with MiXCR. Vaccine-responding clonotypes were identified with edgeR using replicate PBMC samples, with FDR below 0.01 and a log2 fold change above 5 up to day 15 being required. Bulk clonotypes were assigned CD4 or CD8 identity according to which sequenced CD4 or CD8 repertoire held them at higher abundance. TCRdb applied fastp at Q25 and MiXCR to the public reads, then kept only in-frame beta chains. Rows merge per CDR3 protein into single entries with the most common DNA and genes. TCRdb's processing, not the authors' own work, is the source of the V and J calls. This sample is represented by fewer than 450,000 distinct CDR3 sequences; 3% to 4.5% of them were singletons. The ten biggest clones cover approximately 24% of the sample.

Turning to this clonotype: Its antigen has not been determined. No quality values exist for individual bases; no much larger clone is one base distant.

The trim is 3 bases for V and 4 bases for J, with a gap of 12 bases between the germline ends. The germline V gene supplies CDR1 MDHEN and CDR2 SYDVKM. The CDR3, from cysteine to phenylalanine, totals 14 residues. Of the read, only the CDR3 DNA is kept; its 42 bases are in frame from base 1. The input for sequencing was PBMCs, taken 5 days after the yellow fever booster vaccination. This receptor was obtained from a young man who received the YFV17D yellow fever vaccine. The rearrangement combines TRBV28 with TRBJ1-1; perhaps TRBD1 is the D gene, with 5 bases matching. The CDR3 protein is CASSLSIGGTEAFF. The DNA sequence is given as TGTGCCAGCAGTTTGTCCATTGGGGGCACTGAAGCTTTCTTT.